The T cell receptor (beta chain) described here comes from a study of blood T cell repertoires in COVID-19. Only in-frame clones appear in the TCRdb table, and some are missing; sequencing was by immunoSEQ multiplex PCR. The repertoire holds 150,000 or so clones, with more than 85% as singletons. Germline trimming cut 3 bases from V and 4 bases from J; bases unmatched to any gene: 7. CDR1 is LNHDA and CDR2 is SQIVND in the germline V gene (reference sequence). This CDR3 is 15 amino acids long. The chain recombines TRBV19 with TRBJ1-1; the match to TRBD1 covers 8 bases. The sample was peripheral blood. The clonotype originates from a woman in her sixties with COVID-19, enrolled during active disease. CDR3 amino acids: CASSIRRGLGTEAFF. In nucleotides, the CDR3 is TGTGCCAGTAGTATCCGCAGGGGGCTTGGCACTGAAGCTTTCTTT.